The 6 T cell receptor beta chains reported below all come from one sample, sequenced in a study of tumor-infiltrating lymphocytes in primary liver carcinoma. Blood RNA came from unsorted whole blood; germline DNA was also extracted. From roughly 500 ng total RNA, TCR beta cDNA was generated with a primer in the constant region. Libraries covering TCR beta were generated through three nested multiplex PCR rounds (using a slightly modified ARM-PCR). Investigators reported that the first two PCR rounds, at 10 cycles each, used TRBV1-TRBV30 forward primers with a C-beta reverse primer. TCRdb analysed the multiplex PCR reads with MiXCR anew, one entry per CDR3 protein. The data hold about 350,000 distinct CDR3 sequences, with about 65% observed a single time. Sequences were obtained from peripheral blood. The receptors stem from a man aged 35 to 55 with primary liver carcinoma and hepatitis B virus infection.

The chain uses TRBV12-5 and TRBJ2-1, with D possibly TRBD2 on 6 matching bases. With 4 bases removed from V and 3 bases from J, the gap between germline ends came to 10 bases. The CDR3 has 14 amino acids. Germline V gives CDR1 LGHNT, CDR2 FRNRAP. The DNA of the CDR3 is TGTGCTAGTGGTTCGACTAGTGGCTACAATGAGCAGTTCTTC. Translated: CASGSTSGYNEQFF.

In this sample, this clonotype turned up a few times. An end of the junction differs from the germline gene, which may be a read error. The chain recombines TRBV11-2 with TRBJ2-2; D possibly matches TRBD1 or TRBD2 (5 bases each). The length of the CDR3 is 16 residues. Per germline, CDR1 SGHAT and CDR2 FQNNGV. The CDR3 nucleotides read TGTGTCAGCAGCGGACCGGGGCTCGATAACACCGGGGAGCTGTTTTTT. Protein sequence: CVSSGPGLDNTGELFF.

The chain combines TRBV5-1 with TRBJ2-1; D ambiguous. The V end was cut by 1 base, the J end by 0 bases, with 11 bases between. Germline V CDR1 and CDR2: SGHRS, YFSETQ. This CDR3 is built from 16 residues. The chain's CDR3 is CASSLPKQSSYNEQFF. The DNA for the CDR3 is TGCGCCAGCAGCTTGCCAAAACAGAGCTCCTACAATGAGCAGTTCTTC.

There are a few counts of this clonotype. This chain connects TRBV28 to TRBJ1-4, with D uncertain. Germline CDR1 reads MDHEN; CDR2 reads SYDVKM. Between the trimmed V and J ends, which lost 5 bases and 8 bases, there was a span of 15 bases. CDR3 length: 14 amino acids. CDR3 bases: TGTGCCAGCAGTGTACCCTTTGGCAGCGAAAAACTGTTTTTT. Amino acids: CASSVPFGSEKLFF.

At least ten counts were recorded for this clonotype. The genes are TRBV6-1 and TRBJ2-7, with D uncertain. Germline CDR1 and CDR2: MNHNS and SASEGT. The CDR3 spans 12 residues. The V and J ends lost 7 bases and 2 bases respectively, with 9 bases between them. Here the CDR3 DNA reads TGTGCCAGCATGGACGGTGCCTACGAGCAGTACTTC. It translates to CASMDGAYEQYF.

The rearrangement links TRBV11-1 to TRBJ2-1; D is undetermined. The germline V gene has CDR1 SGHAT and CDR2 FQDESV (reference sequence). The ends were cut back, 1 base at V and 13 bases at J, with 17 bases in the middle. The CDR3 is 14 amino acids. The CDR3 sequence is CASSLGSSYNYQFF. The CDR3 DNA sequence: TGTGCCAGCAGCTTAGGCAGCTCCTACAATTACCAGTTCTTC.